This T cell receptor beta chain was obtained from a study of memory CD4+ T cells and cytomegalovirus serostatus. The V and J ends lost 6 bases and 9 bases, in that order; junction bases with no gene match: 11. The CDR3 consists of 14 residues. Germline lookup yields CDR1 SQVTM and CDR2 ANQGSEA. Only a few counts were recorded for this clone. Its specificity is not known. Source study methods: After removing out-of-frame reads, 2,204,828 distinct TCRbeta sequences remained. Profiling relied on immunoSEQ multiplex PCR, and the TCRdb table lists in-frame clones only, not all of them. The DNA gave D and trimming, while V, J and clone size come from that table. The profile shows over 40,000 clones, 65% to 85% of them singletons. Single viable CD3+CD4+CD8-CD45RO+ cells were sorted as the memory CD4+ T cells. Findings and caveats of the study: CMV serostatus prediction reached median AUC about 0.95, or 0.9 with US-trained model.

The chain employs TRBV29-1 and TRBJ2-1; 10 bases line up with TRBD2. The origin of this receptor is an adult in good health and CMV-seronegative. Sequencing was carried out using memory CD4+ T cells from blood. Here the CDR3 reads CSVNVAGGPGEQFF. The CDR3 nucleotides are TGCAGCGTCAACGTAGCGGGGGGCCCTGGTGAGCAGTTCTTC.